This entry lists 21 T cell receptor beta chains sequenced from one sample in a study of T cell responses to AZD1222 COVID-19 vaccine. Sequencing used immunoSEQ multiplex PCR; TCRdb keeps in-frame clones, though not all of them. The sample consists of tens of thousands of clones, roughly 87% of them appearing once. The sequencing here drew on peripheral blood, taken 28 days after the second AZD1222 dose. The receptors here all came from an adult who received the AZD1222 COVID-19 vaccine.

The rearrangement links TRBV30 to TRBJ2-1; TRBD2 agrees at 7 bases. The junction had 3 bases not matched to a gene; V was cut back by 0 bases and J by 4 bases. In germline, CDR1 is GTSNPN, CDR2 SVGIG (reference sequence). The CDR3 has 14 residues. The CDR3 sequence: CAWSVAGRYNEQFF. The CDR3 coding sequence is TGTGCCTGGAGTGTAGCGGGGAGATACAATGAGCAGTTCTTC.

The V gene is TRBV20-1, the J gene TRBJ2-1; 10 bases match TRBD2. V dropped 3 bases and J dropped 3; count of bases not matched to a gene: 8. The CDR3 sequence is 16 residues long. CDR1 is DFQATT, CDR2 SNEGSKA, per germline (reference sequence). The CDR3, as DNA: TGCAGTGCTAGTGGAGGTTCTAGCGGGAGCTACAATGAGCAGTTCTTC. Translating gives CSASGGSSGSYNEQFF.

The chain has TRBV5-4 and TRBJ1-1; D is perhaps TRBD1 (5 bases). This CDR3 region has 15 residues. Germline V gene data show CDR1 as SGHNT and CDR2 as YYREEE (reference sequence). Trimming cost V 4 bases and J 4 bases, with 17 bases left between them. CDR3 residues: CASSPGGGRGTEAFF. DNA for the CDR3: TGTGCCAGCAGCCCGGGGGGTGGGAGGGGCACTGAAGCTTTCTTT.

CDR3 amino acids: CASSDSRSSPLHF. The CDR3 DNA follows: TGTGCCAGCAGTGACTCCCGTTCGTCACCCCTCCACTTT. The rearrangement joins TRBV6-4 to TRBJ1-6; no clear D. V was shortened by 0 bases and J by 10 bases, with 7 bases between the two germline ends. Per the germline V gene, CDR1 is MRHNA and CDR2 is SNTAGT. This CDR3 region has 13 residues.

V usage is TRBV10-2 and J usage is TRBJ2-2; D not resolved. Germline CDR1 and CDR2: WSHSY and SAAADI. This CDR3 spans 13 amino acids. Trimming stripped 4 bases from V and 6 bases from J, with 9 bases between. In nucleotides, the CDR3 is TGCGCCAGCAGTGTACAAGCGTCCGGGGAGCTGTTTTTT. Encoded protein: CASSVQASGELFF.

The chain links TRBV19 to TRBJ2-5, with TRBD2 matching 13 bases. CDR1 and CDR2 from the germline V gene are LNHDA and SQIVND (reference sequence). V trimming: 2 bases; J trimming: 5 bases; junction bases outside the gene matches: 8. This CDR3 is built from 17 residues. Written as DNA, the CDR3 is TGTGCCAGTAGTATAACGGCCGTACTAGCGGGAGGGGAGACCCAGTACTTC. It codes for CASSITAVLAGGETQYF.

The genes are TRBV9 and TRBJ2-3, with 7 bases identical to TRBD2. Per the germline V gene, CDR1 is SGDLS and CDR2 is YYNGEE. The trim removed 0 bases at V and 5 bases at J, leaving 6 bases unmatched. CDR3 length equals 15 residues. The CDR3 here is CASSVVAGVVDTQYF. The CDR3 DNA follows: TGTGCCAGCAGCGTAGTTGCGGGGGTGGTAGATACGCAGTATTTT.

This chain connects TRBV5-4 to TRBJ2-5; the D is unclear. CDR3 size: 13 residues. The V end lost 1 base, the J end lost 5 bases, and 9 bases lay between the germline ends. In germline, CDR1 is SGHNT, CDR2 YYREEE (reference sequence). CDR3 bases: TGTGCCAGCAGCTTGTCGGGCGGCGAGACCCAGTACTTC. Translated, it gives CASSLSGGETQYF.

This clone showed up just a few times. This rearrangement joins TRBV2 to TRBJ2-7, with D hard to call. CDR1 is SNHLY, CDR2 FYNNEI, per germline. CDR3 length: 13 residues. The V and J ends lost 3 bases and 5 bases respectively, with 11 bases between them. The CDR3 protein is CASSDPQFHEQYV. DNA of the CDR3: TGTGCCAGCAGTGATCCTCAGTTTCACGAGCAGTACGTC.

The chain recombines TRBV5-6 with TRBJ2-3; D call uncertain. V gave up 5 bases and J gave up 1 base, with 11 bases separating them. The CDR3 runs to 14 residues. CDR1 and CDR2 (germline): SGHDT, YYEEEE. The CDR3 DNA follows: TGTGCCAGCAGGACGAGCGTGGGCACAGATACGCAGTATTTT. This translates into CASRTSVGTDTQYF.

The V call is TRBV19, the J call TRBJ1-1, with TRBD1 matching 9 bases. The CDR3 loop spans 14 amino acids. J was trimmed by 4 bases and V by 5 bases; bases with no gene match: 5. Germline CDR1 reads LNHDA; CDR2 reads SQIVND (reference sequence). This CDR3 reads CASSSRTGVTEAFF. The CDR3 region has the DNA TGTGCCAGTAGTTCACGGACAGGGGTCACTGAAGCTTTCTTT.

The chain employs TRBV6-2 or TRBV6-3 and TRBJ2-7; D is undetermined. The germline CDR1 and CDR2 sequences are MNHEY and SVGEGT. This CDR3 spans 12 amino acids. Deletions cut 5 bases from V and 4 bases from J, with 9 bases between. The CDR3 DNA reads as TGTGCCAGCAGTCTCCTTCCATACGAGCAGTACTTC. Its translation is CASSLLPYEQYF.

The chain recombines TRBV5-1 with TRBJ2-5, with D unresolved. Trimming removed 1 base at V and 4 bases at J, with 11 bases between. CDR1 is SGHRS and CDR2 is YFSETQ in the germline V gene. This CDR3 comprises 14 residues. The CDR3 protein is CASSLQLVGETQYF. For the CDR3, the DNA is TGCGCCAGCAGCTTGCAGCTAGTAGGAGAGACCCAGTACTTC.

V gene TRBV3-1 (or the pseudogene TRBV3-2) combines with J gene TRBJ2-6; D unclear. The V end was cut by 4 bases, the J end by 4 bases, with 11 bases between. The V gene's germline CDR1 is LGHDT and CDR2 YNNKEL (reference sequence). This CDR3 is built from 15 residues. The CDR3 spells CASSLRRRGANVLTF. CDR3 bases: TGTGCCAGCAGCCTCAGACGTCGGGGGGCCAACGTCCTGACTTTC.

The genes are TRBV19 and TRBJ1-2, with D tentatively TRBD1 (5 bases). Per germline, CDR1 LNHDA and CDR2 SQIVND (reference sequence). The V gene lost 5 bases and the J gene lost 2 bases, with 9 bases spanning the gap. The CDR3 is made up of 13 amino acids. CDR3 nucleotide sequence: TGTGCCAGTAGTTTGTCAGGGAACTATGGCTACACCTTC. It codes for CASSLSGNYGYTF. Based on the CDR3 plus reference TRBV19 and TRBJ1-2, the full variable domain is DGGITQSPKYLFRKEGQNVTLSCEQNLNHDAMYWYRQDPGQGLRLIYYSQIVNDFQKGDIAEGYSVSREKKESFPLTVTSAQKNPTAFYLCASSLSGNYGYTFGSGTRLTVV.

This chain uses TRBV9 with TRBJ2-1; TRBD2 matches at 8 bases. Germline CDR1 and CDR2: SGDLS and YYNGEE. V lost 3 bases, J lost 5 bases, and 7 bases stayed unmatched. The CDR3 extends over 15 amino acids. The CDR3 here is CASSAGGGWNNEQFF. The CDR3 region has the DNA TGTGCCAGCAGCGCCGGGGGGGGCTGGAACAATGAGCAGTTCTTC.

This clone was seen just once. The chain carries TRBV30 and TRBJ2-7; the D gene is possibly TRBD1 (5 bases). CDR1 GTSNPN and CDR2 SVGIG come from the germline V gene (reference sequence). V lost 0 bases and J lost 9, with 9 bases in between. The CDR3 covers 11 residues. The CDR3 reads CAWSVGAGQYV. CDR3 nucleotides: TGTGCCTGGAGTGTAGGGGCCGGGCAGTACGTC.

The chain's CDR3 is CAISEGNTEAFF. In DNA form, the CDR3 reads TGTGCCATCAGTGAGGGGAACACTGAAGCTTTCTTT. The V and J genes are TRBV10-3 and TRBJ1-1; D unresolved. Trimming removed 2 bases from V and 1 base from J, with 2 bases in between. Germline lookup yields CDR1 ENHRY and CDR2 SYGVKD. The CDR3 has 12 residues.

This clone was recorded a few times. The chain links TRBV12-3 or TRBV12-4 to TRBJ1-2; maybe TRBD1 (5 bases). The V and J ends lost 3 bases and 2 bases respectively, with 7 bases between them. The CDR3 length is 13 residues. The CDR3 protein is CASSFQGNYGYTF. CDR3 nucleotides: TGTGCCAGCAGTTTTCAGGGAAACTATGGCTACACCTTC.

The chain uses TRBV11-2 and TRBJ2-1; 7 bases agree with TRBD2. V was pared by 8 bases and J by 8 bases, with 9 bases of the junction left unmatched. The CDR3 spans 13 residues. Per the germline V gene, CDR1 is SGHAT and CDR2 is FQNNGV. CDR3 in amino acids: CASVGRESHEQFF. The CDR3 DNA is TGTGCCAGCGTTGGGCGGGAGTCCCATGAGCAGTTCTTC.

J is TRBJ2-5 and V is TRBV7-9; D is perhaps TRBD2 (6 bases). CDR1 is SEHNR, CDR2 FQNEAQ, per germline (reference sequence). The CDR3 is 15 amino acids. Trimming removed 5 bases from V and 2 bases from J, with 15 bases in between. In DNA form, the CDR3 reads TGTGCCAGCAGCCTTTGGGGGGACGGGCAAGAGACCCAGTACTTC. It specifies CASSLWGDGQETQYF. Full variable domain (missing parts from reference TRBV7-9 and TRBJ2-5): DTGVSQNPRHKITKRGQNVTFRCDPISEHNRLYWYRQTLGQGPEFLTYFQNEAQLEKSRLLSDRFSAERPKGSFSTLEIQRTEQGDSAMYLCASSLWGDGQETQYFGPGTRLLVL.